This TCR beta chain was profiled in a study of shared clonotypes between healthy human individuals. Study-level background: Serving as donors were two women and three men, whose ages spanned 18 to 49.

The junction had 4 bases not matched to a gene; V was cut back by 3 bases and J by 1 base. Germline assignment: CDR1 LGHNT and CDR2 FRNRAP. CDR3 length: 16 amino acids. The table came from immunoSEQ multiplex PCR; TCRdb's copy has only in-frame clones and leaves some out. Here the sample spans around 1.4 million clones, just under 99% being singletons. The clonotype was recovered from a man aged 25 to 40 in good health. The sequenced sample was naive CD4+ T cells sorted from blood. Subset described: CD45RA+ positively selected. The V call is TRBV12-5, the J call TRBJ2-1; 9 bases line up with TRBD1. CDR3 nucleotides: TGTGCTAGTGGTTTACACAGGGGGCTTTCCTACAATGAGCAGTTCTTC. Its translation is CASGLHRGLSYNEQFF. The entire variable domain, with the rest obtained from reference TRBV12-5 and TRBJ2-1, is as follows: DARVTQTPRHKVTEMGQEVTMRCQPILGHNTVFWYRQTMMQGLELLAYFRNRAPLDDSGMPKDRFSAEMPDATLATLKIQPSEPRDSAVYFCASGLHRGLSYNEQFFGPGTRLTVL.